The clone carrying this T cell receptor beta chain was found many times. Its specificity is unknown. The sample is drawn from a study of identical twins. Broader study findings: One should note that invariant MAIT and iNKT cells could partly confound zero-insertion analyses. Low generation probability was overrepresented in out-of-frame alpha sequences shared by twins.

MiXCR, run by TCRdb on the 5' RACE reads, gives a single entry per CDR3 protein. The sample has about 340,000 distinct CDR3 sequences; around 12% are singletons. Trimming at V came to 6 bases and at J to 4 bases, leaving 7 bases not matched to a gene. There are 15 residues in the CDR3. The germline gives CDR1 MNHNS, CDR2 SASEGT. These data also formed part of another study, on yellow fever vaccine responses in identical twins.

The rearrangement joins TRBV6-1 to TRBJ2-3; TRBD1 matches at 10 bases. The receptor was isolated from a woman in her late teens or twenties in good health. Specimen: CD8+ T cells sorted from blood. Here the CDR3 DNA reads TGTGCCAGCAGGAGACAGGGGGCTGGCCCAGATACGCAGTATTTT. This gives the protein CASRRQGAGPDTQYF.